This T cell receptor beta chain originates from a study of blood T cell repertoires in COVID-19. CDR3 size: 13 residues. V lost 1 base and J 11 bases, leaving 9 bases between the germline ends. Germline CDR1 reads LGHDT; CDR2 reads YNNKEL (reference sequence). Repertoires were generated with immunoSEQ multiplex PCR, while TCRdb's copy carries only in-frame clones and drops some. The data show about 62,000 clones, 86% seen once. This clonotype was obtained from a woman aged 80 or over with acute or convalescent COVID-19. Sequenced sample: peripheral blood. The chain uses TRBV3-1 (or the pseudogene TRBV3-2) and TRBJ1-6, with D unclear. The CDR3 DNA is TGTGCCAGCAGCCAAGGGGCAGCACCACCCCTCCACTTT. Encoded protein: CASSQGAAPPLHF.